These 30 T cell receptor beta chains were sequenced from one sample in a study of beta chain features in type 1 diabetes. These TCRs are of unknown antigen specificity. General observations from the study: Moderate yet significant TCRB CDR3 shortening was seen in Type 1 diabetes patients in all four CD4+ subsets.

Sequencing targeted expressed TCRB transcripts, as all isolated RNA had been reverse transcribed. Using immunoSEQ multiplex PCR, the repertoire was profiled, and TCRdb retains in-frame clones only, with some absent. The table has some 350,000 clones, roughly 13% seen once. Material for sequencing was naive CD4+ T cells from blood. These receptor sequences come from a young woman with type 1 diabetes.

CDR3 amino acids: CASSEKRDTQYF. The CDR3 DNA follows: TGTGCCAGCAGCGAGAAGCGGGATACGCAGTATTTT. The chain couples TRBV7-9 to TRBJ2-3; D may be TRBD2 (5 bases). Germline loops: CDR1 SEHNR, CDR2 FQNEAQ (reference sequence). The CDR3 has 12 residues. Trimming stripped 5 bases from V and 6 bases from J, with 9 bases between.

This clone occurred a few times. This chain joins TRBV18 and TRBJ2-3, with D possibly matching TRBD2 (6 bases). CDR1 and CDR2 from the germline V gene are KGHSH and LQKENI. The CDR3 runs to 16 residues. V was shortened by 4 bases and J by 0 bases, with 14 bases between the two germline ends. The CDR3 DNA reads TGTGCCAGCTCACGTGGAGGGAGCCCTAGCACAGATACGCAGTATTTT. This codes for CASSRGGSPSTDTQYF.

The sample holds many counts of this clone. The chain combines TRBV23-1 with TRBJ2-7, with D tentatively TRBD1 (6 bases). TRBV23-1 is filed as an ORF, its function uncertain. Trimming removed 0 bases at V and 3 bases at J, with 9 bases between. The CDR3 is 14 residues long. The CDR3 is CASSQSKGHYEQYV. Written as DNA, the CDR3 is TGCGCCAGCAGTCAATCTAAGGGACACTACGAGCAGTACGTC.

The chain has TRBV5-5 and TRBJ2-6; D uncertain. The CDR3 has 15 residues. Germline V gene sequence: CDR1 SGHKS, CDR2 YYEKEE (reference sequence). V gave up 0 bases and J gave up 2 bases, with 6 bases separating them. Here the CDR3 reads CASSLGLAGANVLTF. The CDR3 DNA reads as TGTGCCAGCAGCTTGGGATTAGCTGGGGCCAACGTCCTGACTTTC. Based on the CDR3 plus reference TRBV5-5 and TRBJ2-6, the full variable domain is DAGVTQSPTHLIKTRGQQVTLRCSPISGHKSVSWYQQVLGQGPQFIFQYYEKEERGRGNFPDRFSARQFPNYSSELNVNALLLGDSALYLCASSLGLAGANVLTFGAGSRLTVL.

The chain is built from TRBV9 and TRBJ2-3; 8 bases agree with TRBD2. The V and J ends lost 3 bases and 4 bases, in that order; junction bases with no gene match: 10. The CDR3 totals 16 residues. Germline CDR1 SGDLS, CDR2 YYNGEE. CDR3 in DNA: TGTGCCAGCAGCGGGCGGAGCGGGAGTAGGGCAGATACGCAGTATTTT. This sequence encodes CASSGRSGSRADTQYF.

J is TRBJ2-3 and V is TRBV11-2, with D possibly TRBD1 on 6 matching bases. The CDR3 spans 17 residues. Germline CDR1 SGHAT, CDR2 FQNNGV. V lost 0 bases to trimming and J lost 3 bases, with 16 bases between them. CDR3 sequence (DNA): TGTGCCAGCAGCTTAGACACTTGGTACAGGGATACAGATACGCAGTATTTT. Amino acids: CASSLDTWYRDTDTQYF.

In its sample, this clone was seen a few times. The chain is built from TRBV7-6 and TRBJ2-3; 12 nucleotides agree with TRBD2. V lost 4 bases to trimming and J lost 6 bases; unmatched junction nucleotides: 14. The germline V gene encodes CDR1 SGHVS and CDR2 FNYEAQ. The CDR3 spans 18 residues. The CDR3, as DNA: TGTGCCAGCAGCTCCGACTTCAGAACTAGCGGGAGGTCCGATACGCAGTATTTT. Its protein product is CASSSDFRTSGRSDTQYF. Drawing the rest from reference TRBV7-6 and TRBJ2-3, the complete variable domain is GAGVSQSPRYKVTKRGQDVALRCDPISGHVSLYWYRQALGQGPEFLTYFNYEAQQDKSGLPNDRFSAERPEGSISTLTIQRTEQRDSAMYRCASSSDFRTSGRSDTQYFGPGTRLTVL.

The chain has TRBV19 and TRBJ2-7; 8 bases are a match to TRBD1. With 3 bases clipped from V and 2 bases from J, the junction kept 3 bases outside the gene matches. The CDR3 extends over 14 amino acids. Germline CDR1 is LNHDA and CDR2 is SQIVND (reference sequence). CDR3 in DNA: TGTGCCAGTAGTATGAGGACAGGGCCCTACGAGCAGTACGTC. Translating it yields CASSMRTGPYEQYV.

This clone was seen only a few times. The V gene is TRBV4-1, the J gene TRBJ2-7; TRBD2 agrees at 9 bases. Losses at the gene ends were 4 bases for V and 7 bases for J; bases not matched to a gene: 2. The germline gives CDR1 MGHRA, CDR2 YSYEKL. The CDR3 extends over 12 amino acids. CDR3 bases: TGCGCCAGCAGCCTAGCGGGAGCGGAGCAGTACTTC. This codes for CASSLAGAEQYF.

The chain couples TRBV19 to TRBJ2-1, with 7 bases lining up with TRBD1. This CDR3 has 15 residues. Germline-derived CDR1 and CDR2 are LNHDA and SQIVND (reference sequence). Germline trimming cut 4 bases from V and 6 bases from J; bases unmatched to any gene: 9. The CDR3 coding sequence is TGTGCCAGTAGTAACCGACAGGGTCTGCTCAATGAGCAGTTCTTC. Encoded protein: CASSNRQGLLNEQFF. The full variable domain, completed using reference TRBV19 and TRBJ2-1, is DGGITQSPKYLFRKEGQNVTLSCEQNLNHDAMYWYRQDPGQGLRLIYYSQIVNDFQKGDIAEGYSVSREKKESFPLTVTSAQKNPTAFYLCASSNRQGLLNEQFFGPGTRLTVL.

In its sample, this clone was seen a few times. CDR3 loop: CATSRDGGWGRYEQYF. The CDR3 bases are TGTGCCACCAGCAGAGATGGAGGTTGGGGGAGGTACGAGCAGTACTTC. The chain links TRBV15 to TRBJ2-7; D possibly corresponds to TRBD2 (6 bases). V lost 0 bases, J lost 4 bases, and 16 bases lay in between. The CDR3 has 16 amino acids. Germline V gene data show CDR1 as LNHNV and CDR2 as YYDKDF (reference sequence).

This clone was seen a few times. This chain joins TRBV7-2 and TRBJ2-3; 13 bases map to TRBD2. Germline CDR1 SGHTA, CDR2 FQGNSA. The junction had 3 bases not matched to a gene; V was cut back by 1 base and J by 8 bases. The CDR3 is made up of 15 amino acids. The CDR3: CASSLVGLAGTTQYF. CDR3 bases: TGTGCCAGCAGCTTAGTGGGACTAGCGGGAACTACGCAGTATTTT.

This chain uses TRBV7-9 with TRBJ2-1, with 11 bases that match TRBD2. V lost 4 bases and J lost 3; bases outside the gene matches: 8. The CDR3 consists of 17 residues. Germline CDR1 and CDR2: SEHNR and FQNEAQ (reference sequence). DNA of the CDR3: TGTGCCAGCAGCTCCCGATCTAGCGGGAGGAACTACAATGAGCAGTTCTTC. It specifies CASSSRSSGRNYNEQFF. Looking up the rest from reference TRBV7-9 and TRBJ2-1 gives the full variable domain: DTGVSQNPRHKITKRGQNVTFRCDPISEHNRLYWYRQTLGQGPEFLTYFQNEAQLEKSRLLSDRFSAERPKGSFSTLEIQRTEQGDSAMYLCASSSRSSGRNYNEQFFGPGTRLTVL.

V and J are TRBV7-9 and TRBJ1-5; unclear D gene. The length of the CDR3 is 12 residues. Germline V gives CDR1 SEHNR, CDR2 FQNEAQ (reference sequence). The V end lost 0 bases, the J end lost 6 bases, and 3 bases lay between the germline ends. CDR3 sequence reads: CASSLASQPQHF. The CDR3 DNA reads TGTGCCAGCAGCTTAGCCAGTCAGCCCCAGCATTTT. Combining the CDR3 with reference TRBV7-9 and TRBJ1-5 gives the whole variable domain DTGVSQNPRHKITKRGQNVTFRCDPISEHNRLYWYRQTLGQGPEFLTYFQNEAQLEKSRLLSDRFSAERPKGSFSTLEIQRTEQGDSAMYLCASSLASQPQHFGDGTRLSIL.

The chain joins TRBV7-2 to TRBJ2-7, with D possibly TRBD2 on 5 matching bases. Germline V lookup: CDR1 SGHTA, CDR2 FQGNSA. V lost 5 bases and J lost 8, with 13 bases in between. The CDR3 totals 12 residues. The chain's CDR3 is CASSREKQQQYF. The DNA of the CDR3 is TGTGCCAGCAGCCGGGAAAAACAACAGCAGTACTTC.

This CDR3 reads CASSHLRGGVGTEAFF. The DNA for the CDR3 is TGTGCCAGCAGCCACCTCCGGGGGGGAGTGGGCACTGAAGCTTTCTTT. The chain combines TRBV7-9 with TRBJ1-1; D may be TRBD1 (5 bases). With 5 bases removed from V and 4 bases from J, the gap between germline ends came to 20 bases. Germline V gene data show CDR1 as SEHNR and CDR2 as FQNEAQ (reference sequence). The CDR3 totals 16 residues.

This clone was counted only a few times. The chain has TRBV5-5 and TRBJ2-1; D is ambiguous. V was trimmed by 7 bases and J by 9 bases, leaving 17 bases between them. CDR3 length equals 13 residues. Germline V gives CDR1 SGHKS, CDR2 YYEKEE (reference sequence). Written as DNA, the CDR3 is TGTGCCAGCGGGCGCATTTATAGTACTGAGCAGTTCTTC. It yields the protein CASGRIYSTEQFF.

This clone was seen more than once but under ten times. The chain carries TRBV30 and TRBJ2-2; D may be TRBD2 (5 bases). Germline CDR1 GTSNPN, CDR2 SVGIG (reference sequence). CDR3 length: 13 amino acids. The germline V and J ends were trimmed by 0 bases and 6 bases, with 8 bases remaining between them. The CDR3 DNA is TGTGCCTGGAGTGTCTCGGGGTCCGGGGAGCTGTTTTTT. Its protein product is CAWSVSGSGELFF.

The rearrangement uses TRBV30 and TRBJ2-3; 7 bases align to TRBD1. After removal of 4 bases from V and 2 bases from J, the junction contained 6 bases not matched to a gene. Germline CDR1 reads GTSNPN; CDR2 reads SVGIG (reference sequence). The CDR3 covers 14 residues. The CDR3: CAWKSGQHTDTQYF. CDR3 nucleotide sequence: TGTGCCTGGAAATCGGGACAGCACACAGATACGCAGTATTTT. The whole variable domain, filled in from reference TRBV30 and TRBJ2-3, reads SQTIHQWPATLVQPVGSPLSLECTVEGTSNPNLYWYRQAAGRGLQLLFYSVGIGQISSEVPQNLSASRPQDRQFILSSKKLLLSDSGFYLCAWKSGQHTDTQYFGPGTRLTVL.

The sample holds a few counts of this clone. The CDR3 DNA sequence: TGTGCCACCAGCAGAGGAGGCCAAGCCTACGAGCAGTACGTC. Translated, it gives CATSRGGQAYEQYV. The V call is TRBV15, the J call TRBJ2-7; D remains ambiguous. This CDR3 has 14 residues. Deletions cut 1 base from V and 2 bases from J, with 9 bases between. Germline-derived CDR1 and CDR2 are LNHNV and YYDKDF (reference sequence).

The chain recombines TRBV19 with TRBJ1-5; D gene ambiguous. The CDR3 has 15 amino acids. V lost 3 bases, J lost 4 bases, and 13 bases lay in between. Germline CDR1 is LNHDA and CDR2 is SQIVND (reference sequence). The CDR3 sequence: CASSISGKVNQPQHF. Written as DNA, the CDR3 is TGTGCCAGTAGTATTTCGGGGAAGGTAAATCAGCCCCAGCATTTT. The whole variable domain, remainder taken from reference TRBV19 and TRBJ1-5, is DGGITQSPKYLFRKEGQNVTLSCEQNLNHDAMYWYRQDPGQGLRLIYYSQIVNDFQKGDIAEGYSVSREKKESFPLTVTSAQKNPTAFYLCASSISGKVNQPQHFGDGTRLSIL.

Only a few counts were recorded for this clone. This rearrangement joins TRBV7-9 to TRBJ2-1; no definite D call. Germline V gives CDR1 SEHNR, CDR2 FQNEAQ (reference sequence). The CDR3 length is 15 residues. The ends were cut back, 2 bases at V and 6 bases at J, with 14 bases in the middle. The CDR3 loop is CASSLLGYSGNEQFF. CDR3 in DNA: TGTGCCAGCAGCTTACTTGGGTATTCGGGCAATGAGCAGTTCTTC.

This rearrangement joins TRBV7-3 to TRBJ2-1, with a tentative D call TRBD2 (5 bases). CDR3 length: 13 amino acids. V was shortened by 5 bases and J by 9 bases, with 14 bases between the two germline ends. From germline, CDR1 is SGHTA and CDR2 FQGTGA. Here the CDR3 reads CASSLEGGFEQFF. CDR3 sequence (DNA): TGTGCCAGCAGCCTAGAAGGAGGATTTGAGCAGTTCTTC.

Written as DNA, the CDR3 is TGTGCCAGCACCCATAGCGGGTACGACATTCAGTACTTC. Its protein product is CASTHSGYDIQYF. The chain uses TRBV28 and TRBJ2-4; 7 bases align to TRBD2. The CDR3 contains 13 residues. The V gene's germline CDR1 is MDHEN and CDR2 SYDVKM. Trimming took 7 bases from V and 8 from J; bases not matched to a gene: 8.

This clone was found a few times. The chain joins TRBV5-1 to TRBJ2-3; a weak D match, TRBD2 (5 bases). The CDR3 has 13 amino acids. Germline lookup yields CDR1 SGHRS and CDR2 YFSETQ. V lost 10 bases and J 0 bases, leaving 12 bases between the germline ends. The CDR3 DNA sequence: TGCGCCTCCACAGAGGGAAGCACAGATACGCAGTATTTT. It codes for CASTEGSTDTQYF.

This clone was observed a handful of times. The rearrangement uses TRBV11-1 and TRBJ2-3; 11 nucleotides align to TRBD2. The CDR3 length is 19 residues. Trimming at V came to 2 bases and at J to 0 bases, leaving 10 bases not matched to a gene. Germline-derived CDR1 and CDR2 are SGHAT and FQDESV (reference sequence). The CDR3 loop is CASSLSRLAGWESTDTQYF. In nucleotides, the CDR3 is TGTGCCAGCAGCTTATCAAGACTAGCGGGGTGGGAAAGCACAGATACGCAGTATTTT. Combining the CDR3 with reference TRBV11-1 and TRBJ2-3 gives the whole variable domain EAEVAQSPRYKITEKSQAVAFWCDPISGHATLYWYRQILGQGPELLVQFQDESVVDDSQLPKDRFSAERLKGVDSTLKIQPAELGDSAMYLCASSLSRLAGWESTDTQYFGPGTRLTVL.

This clone was counted a few times. The chain has TRBV11-2 and TRBJ2-7, with D perhaps matching TRBD1 (5 bases). The CDR3 runs to 13 residues. The germline V gene encodes CDR1 SGHAT and CDR2 FQNNGV. The V and J ends lost 4 bases and 5 bases respectively, with 12 bases between them. Here the CDR3 DNA reads TGTGCCAGCAGCTCCATCAGGGTGAACGAGCAGTACGTC. Protein sequence: CASSSIRVNEQYV.

The chain recombines TRBV11-2 with TRBJ2-7; D is perhaps TRBD2 (6 bases). The germline CDR1 and CDR2 sequences are SGHAT and FQNNGV. Deletions cut 5 bases from V and 6 bases from J, with 11 bases between. The CDR3 spans 12 residues. The CDR3 loop is CASSRAGIEQYV. The CDR3 DNA follows: TGTGCCAGCAGCAGGGCGGGAATCGAGCAGTACGTC.

This clone was observed a handful of times. The chain has TRBV6-6 and TRBJ2-5; 9 bases fit TRBD1. The CDR3 length is 16 residues. V was clipped by 4 bases and J by 3 bases; unmatched bases: 9. Germline values: CDR1 MNHNY, CDR2 SVGAGI (reference sequence). The CDR3, as DNA: TGTGCCAGCAGTTTCACCGACAGGGGGATAAAAGAGACCCAGTACTTC. It is translated as CASSFTDRGIKETQYF.

The J gene is TRBJ2-7, the V gene TRBV5-4; 7 positions agree with TRBD1. The CDR3 is 13 amino acids. Germline trimming cut 4 bases from V and 7 bases from J; bases unmatched to any gene: 8. Looked up from germline, CDR1 is SGHNT and CDR2 is YYREEE (reference sequence). CDR3 region: CASSHLRGNEQYF. For the CDR3, the DNA is TGTGCCAGCAGCCATCTCAGGGGGAATGAGCAGTACTTC.